What follows are 18 T cell receptor beta chains derived from one specimen sequenced in a study of tumor-infiltrating lymphocytes in primary liver carcinoma. Unsorted whole blood supplied the blood RNA, and germline DNA was isolated too. The researchers produced TCR beta cDNA from approximately 550 ng total RNA with a constant-region primer. A slightly modified ARM-PCR protocol with three nested multiplex PCR rounds produced these TCR beta libraries. TRBV1-TRBV30 forward and Cbeta reverse primers drove the first two roughly 11-cycle rounds. TCRdb itself ran the multiplex PCR reads through MiXCR, one entry per CDR3 protein. The sample contains around 210,000 distinct CDR3 sequences, about two thirds of which appear only once. Sequencing was carried out using peripheral blood. These TCRs come from an older woman with primary liver carcinoma and hepatitis B virus infection.

This clonotype came up many times. The V call is TRBV12-3 or TRBV12-4, the J call TRBJ2-3; 7 bases match TRBD2. V was clipped by 5 bases and J by 4 bases; unmatched bases: 6. CDR3 length: 14 amino acids. The CDR3 protein is CASSREVGSDTQYF. Written as DNA, the CDR3 is TGTGCCAGCAGTCGGGAGGTAGGGTCAGATACGCAGTATTTT.

V gene TRBV5-1 combines with J gene TRBJ1-2; a possible D gene is TRBD1 (5 bases). Trimming shortened V by 4 bases and J by 0 bases, and 10 bases separated the two germline ends. Germline CDR1 SGHRS, CDR2 YFSETQ. The CDR3 contains 14 residues. Here the CDR3 DNA reads TGCGCCAGCAGCCTCAGGGAAACTAACTATGGCTACACCTTC. Translated, it gives CASSLRETNYGYTF.

By proportion, this clonotype is medium-sized. V and J are TRBV12-3 or TRBV12-4 and TRBJ2-1, with no clear D. The V and J ends lost 8 bases and 9 bases respectively, with 8 bases between them. The length of the CDR3 is 10 residues. The CDR3 reads CASAGGEQFF. CDR3 nucleotides: TGTGCCAGCGCAGGCGGTGAGCAGTTCTTC.

This clonotype was seen repeatedly, ten times or more. This chain uses TRBV4-1 with TRBJ2-2; TRBD1 matches 10 bases. Germline CDR1 and CDR2: MGHRA and YSYEKL. With 3 bases clipped from V and 5 bases from J, the junction kept 6 bases outside the gene matches. CDR3 size: 16 residues. The CDR3 nucleotides are TGCGCCAGCAGCCACCCCCCGGGACAGGGGACCGGGGAGCTGTTTTTT. Translating it yields CASSHPPGQGTGELFF.

Turning to this clonotype: A much more abundant neighbour one base away suggests this may be a read error. V is TRBV6-2 or TRBV6-3 and J is TRBJ2-6; no definite D call. CDR1 is MNHEY, CDR2 SVGEGT, per germline. This CDR3 spans 13 amino acids. In DNA, the CDR3 is TGTGCCAGCAGGTCCTCTGAGGCCAACGTCCTGACTTTC. This encodes CASRSSEANVLTF.

In the case of this clonotype: A read error may be the cause here, since a much bigger clone is one base away. The rearrangement joins TRBV12-3 or TRBV12-4 to TRBJ1-1; D remains ambiguous. V was pared by 3 bases and J by 6 bases, with 14 bases between. The CDR3 consists of 14 residues. This CDR3 reads CASSFSTGNAEAFF. The CDR3 coding sequence is TGTGCCAGCAGTTTCAGTACGGGTAACGCTGAAGCTTTCTTT.

This clonotype was seen a handful of times. This sequence joins TRBV28 and TRBJ1-1, with TRBD1 as a possible D gene (5 bases). The CDR3 totals 12 residues. Germline CDR1 is MDHEN and CDR2 is SYDVKM. V was clipped by 2 bases and J by 11 bases, with 12 bases between them. CDR3 amino acids: CASSLLMRDAFF. The CDR3 DNA is TGTGCCAGCAGTTTACTCATGAGGGACGCTTTCTTT.

As concerns this clonotype: Compared with germline, one end of the junction differs, possibly owing to a read error. The chain combines TRBV29-1 with TRBJ1-5, with D tentatively TRBD1 (5 bases). The CDR3 consists of 12 residues. From germline, CDR1 is SQVTM and CDR2 ANQGSEA. CDR3 coding DNA: TGCAGTGTTGGAGGGGTAGGGGAGCACCAGCATTTT. This gives the protein CSVGGVGEHQHF.

As concerns this clonotype: A much larger clonotype is one base distant, so this may be a read error. The rearrangement uses TRBV14 and TRBJ1-1; no definite D call. Germline assignment: CDR1 SGHDN and CDR2 FVKESK. The CDR3 is 13 amino acids. Trimming shortened V by 0 bases and J by 3 bases, and 5 bases separated the two germline ends. The CDR3 nucleotides are TGTGCCAGCAGCCAAGACGTGGACACTGAAGCTTTCTTT. This sequence encodes CASSQDVDTEAFF.

This chain connects TRBV7-9 to TRBJ2-5; maybe TRBD1 (5 bases). This CDR3 region has 14 residues. The V gene's germline CDR1 is SEHNR and CDR2 FQNEAQ (reference sequence). Trimming shortened V by 5 bases and J by 3 bases, and 13 bases separated the two germline ends. For the CDR3, the DNA is TGTGCCAGCAGCCCCTCAGGGTGGGAAGAGACCCAGTACTTC. Amino acids: CASSPSGWEETQYF.

Turning to this clonotype: As the CDR3 is not closed by the conserved phenylalanine or tryptophan, this likely results from a read error. The V gene is TRBV7-9, the J gene TRBJ2-1, with TRBD2 identical over 13 bases. The J segment lost 5 bases and the V segment lost 5 bases, leaving 3 bases of the junction unmatched. CDR3 size: 15 residues. Germline V gene sequence: CDR1 SEHNR, CDR2 FQNEAQ (reference sequence). CDR3 amino acids: CASSGTSGTHNEQFL. CDR3 DNA: TGTGCCAGCAGCGGGACTAGCGGGACCCACAATGAGCAGTTCCTC.

Written as DNA, the CDR3 is TGTGCCAGCAGCCCACCGGGACAGGCTTTCAATGAGCAGTTCTTC. It codes for CASSPPGQAFNEQFF. J is TRBJ2-1 and V is TRBV7-3; 8 bases match TRBD1. The J segment lost 6 bases and the V segment lost 5 bases, leaving 9 bases of the junction unmatched. This CDR3 region has 15 residues. CDR1 is SGHTA and CDR2 is FQGTGA in the germline V gene.

This clonotype came up once. Here the CDR3 reads CVSSFAGQGAYDNSPLHF. For the CDR3, the DNA is TGTGTCAGTAGCTTTGCGGGGCAGGGGGCTTATGATAATTCACCCCTCCACTTT. The chain has TRBV11-2 and TRBJ1-6, with 8 bases identical to TRBD1. This CDR3 is built from 18 residues. Germline V gene data show CDR1 as SGHAT and CDR2 as FQNNGV.

Regarding this clonotype: This may be a read error, as it is one base from a much larger clone. The chain carries TRBV6-1 and TRBJ2-3; D is uncertain. The CDR3 has 15 residues. The V gene's germline CDR1 is MNHNS and CDR2 SASEGT. CDR3 DNA sequence: TGTGACAGCAGTATAATGTCGTTCCCGTCAGATACGCAGTATTTT. Encoded protein: CDSSIMSFPSDTQYF.

This clonotype was observed at least ten times. V and J are TRBV12-3 or TRBV12-4 and TRBJ2-7, with 10 bases identical to TRBD1. V was pared by 6 bases and J by 6 bases, with 8 bases of the junction left unmatched. This CDR3 has 14 residues. The CDR3 region has the DNA TGTGCCAGCAGCAAACGGACAGGGGGAGTCGAGCAGTACTTC. Amino acid sequence: CASSKRTGGVEQYF.

The CDR3 protein is CASSLNGATNEKLFF. The CDR3, as DNA: TGTGCCAGCAGTTTAAATGGGGCAACTAATGAAAAACTGTTTTTT. The chain is built from TRBV28 and TRBJ1-4; D unclear. CDR1 is MDHEN and CDR2 is SYDVKM in the germline V gene. CDR3 length equals 15 residues. The ends were cut back, 2 bases at V and 0 bases at J, with 7 bases in the middle.

This clonotype was detected only a few times. The chain carries TRBV12-3 or TRBV12-4 and TRBJ2-1; 15 bases agree with TRBD2. The CDR3 sequence is 20 residues long. After removal of 4 bases from V and 6 bases from J, the junction contained 16 bases not matched to a gene. The CDR3 region has the DNA TGTGCCAGCAGTTCCAACGTAGGACTAGCGGGAGGGCCTCATTGCAATGAGCAGTTCTTC. Residues: CASSSNVGLAGGPHCNEQFF.

V and J are TRBV5-4 and TRBJ1-4; unclear D gene. V lost 1 base, J lost 7 bases, and 8 bases lay in between. From germline, CDR1 is SGHNT and CDR2 YYREEE (reference sequence). This CDR3 spans 13 amino acids. The CDR3 loop is CASSLSGGEKLFF. CDR3 bases: TGTGCCAGCAGCTTGAGCGGCGGTGAAAAACTGTTTTTT. The entire variable domain, with the rest obtained from reference TRBV5-4 and TRBJ1-4, is as follows: ETGVTQSPTHLIKTRGQQVTLRCSSQSGHNTVSWYQQALGQGPQFIFQYYREEENGRGNFPPRFSGLQFPNYSSELNVNALELDDSALYLCASSLSGGEKLFFGSGTQLSVL.